What follows is one T cell receptor (beta chain) and its context. This receptor's antigen is unknown. Base quality data are lacking; no much larger clone is found one base away. The library was produced with the immunoSEQ multiplex PCR assay. Each sample had 85,000 to 100,000 TCR templates assayed by the deep sequencing platform. Genomic DNA extracted from sorted T cells was used for TCRbeta CDR3 sequencing. The original methods were these. The R programming language was used for the clonal analysis of the TCRbeta CDR3 data. Alloreactive CD4+ and CD8+ clones were defined by comparing unstimulated samples with post-reaction CFSE-low samples. Regulatory or non-regulatory origin of alloreactive CD4+ clones was assigned by matching sequences to the sorted unstimulated Treg and non-Treg repertoires. TCRdb mirrors the immuneACCESS table, restricted to in-frame sequences. Some clones are absent from its copies; in checked studies, under half trace to an unresolved V gene, and the reason for the others is unknown. That table supplies the V and J calls and clone size; D and trimming were determined from the DNA. This sample gives over 55,000 clones in total; less than 85% of them show up just once. The top ten clones comprise roughly 3.8% of the sample.

This specimen belongs to a study of siplizumab effects on memory and regulatory T cells (dated by TCRdb to between 2018 and 2021). With regard to the full study: The study examined how the anti-CD2 antibody siplizumab affects alloreactive T-cell subsets in allogeneic mixed lymphocyte reactions built from human PBMCs.

Findings and caveats that apply to the study as a whole: The suppressive function of proliferating Tregs from siplizumab cultures was not functionally confirmed. Unstimulated naive T cells appeared to be more diverse than memory T cells, and naive cells seemed to make a substantial contribution to the alloresponse. Of the alloreactive CD4+ clones that could be mapped, the Treg-derived share averaged around 64% with siplizumab compared with roughly 27% in control reactions. Because sequences at frequencies below about 10^-5 were poorly captured, only a minor fraction of alloreactive clones could be mapped back to unstimulated subsets. Siplizumab significantly lowered the cumulative frequency of alloreactive sequences that could be traced to unstimulated CD4+ memory T cells. A naive or memory phenotype could not be assigned to roughly 75-97% of proliferating CD4+ or CD8+ clones.

Additional sequencing covered unstimulated subsets from a few donor pairs, namely CD8+ effector memory, CD4+ naive, CD8+ TEMRA, CD4+ memory and CD8+ naive. Sorted unstimulated T cells and proliferating T cells recovered from mixed lymphocyte reactions underwent TCRbeta CDR3 sequencing. Fresh whole blood from approximately 10 HLA-typed healthy donors was used to isolate PBMCs. Source material: memory CD4+ T cells sorted from blood. Interpreted using the paper, the cell subset or site label stands for: unstimulated CD4+ memory T cells. The clonotype comes from a human donor in good health.

This receptor carries the CDR3 CATRTGDEKLFF. The DNA is TGTGCCACTCGGACAGGTGATGAAAAACTGTTTTTT. Here the chain combines TRBV6-1 and TRBJ1-4; 7 of the junction bases match TRBD1. CDR1 and CDR2 were assigned from the germline V gene as MNHNS and SASEGT. Compared with germline, V lacks 10 bases and J lacks 6 bases; bases without a gene match: 5. The CDR3 numbers 12 residues from cysteine through phenylalanine. Of all the DNA, just the CDR3 is kept, 36 bases in frame from base 1.